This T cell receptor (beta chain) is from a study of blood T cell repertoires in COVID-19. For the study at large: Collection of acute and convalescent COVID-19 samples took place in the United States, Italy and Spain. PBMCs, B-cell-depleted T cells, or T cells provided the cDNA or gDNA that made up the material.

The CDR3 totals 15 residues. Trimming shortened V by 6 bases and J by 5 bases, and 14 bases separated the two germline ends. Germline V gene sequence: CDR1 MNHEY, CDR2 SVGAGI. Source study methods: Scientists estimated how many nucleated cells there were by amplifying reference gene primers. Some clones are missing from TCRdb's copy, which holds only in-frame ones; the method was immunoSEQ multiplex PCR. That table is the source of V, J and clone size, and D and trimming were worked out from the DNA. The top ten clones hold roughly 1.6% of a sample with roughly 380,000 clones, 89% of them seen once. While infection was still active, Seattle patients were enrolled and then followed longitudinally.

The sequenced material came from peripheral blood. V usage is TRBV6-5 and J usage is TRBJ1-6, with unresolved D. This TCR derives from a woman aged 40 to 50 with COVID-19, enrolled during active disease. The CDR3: CASSRVRPNNSPLHF. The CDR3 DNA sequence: TGTGCCAGCAGCCGGGTCCGCCCCAATAATTCACCCCTCCACTTT.